These 15 T cell receptor beta chains were sequenced from one sample in a study of T-cell reconstitution after alpha-beta-depleted transplantation in children. Unique molecular identifiers were used in preparing the TCRbeta library. TCRdb reanalysed the PCR reads using MiXCR and keeps one entry per CDR3 protein. The sample includes some 200,000 distinct CDR3 sequences, about 14% of them seen just once. The sample here was PBMCs from the stem cell graft donor, taken from the stem cell graft. These receptors were obtained from a human donor who donated a stem cell graft to a child with acute lymphoblastic leukemia.

This clonotype was recorded a few times. In nucleotides, the CDR3 is TGCGCCAGCAGCCTCGGTGGCTGGGGGGGCGGGATTTCCTACAATGAGCAGTTCTTC. Translated, it gives CASSLGGWGGGISYNEQFF. This chain uses TRBV5-1 with TRBJ2-1, with D possibly matching TRBD2 (7 bases). V dropped 4 bases and J dropped 1 base, with 24 bases sitting between them. The germline V gene has CDR1 SGHRS and CDR2 YFSETQ. The CDR3 has 19 amino acids.

This clonotype was recorded many times. This rearrangement joins TRBV5-5 to TRBJ2-2; D gene unclear. The CDR3 loop spans 17 amino acids. Germline CDR1 SGHKS, CDR2 YYEKEE (reference sequence). The V end lost 0 bases, the J end lost 3 bases, and 15 bases lay between the germline ends. CDR3 DNA sequence: TGTGCCAGCAGCTTGGTGCTGATAGCAGCCGACACCGGGGAGCTGTTTTTT. Translating gives CASSLVLIAADTGELFF.

The chain joins TRBV11-2 to TRBJ1-6; the D is unclear. The CDR3 spans 17 residues. Germline V gives CDR1 SGHAT, CDR2 FQNNGV. V was trimmed by 3 bases and J by 9 bases, leaving 21 bases between them. The CDR3 nucleotides are TGTGCCAGCAGCTTGCCGTTTAACTGGGAACTAATTTCACCCCTCCACTTT. Amino acid sequence: CASSLPFNWELISPLHF.

V is TRBV6-1 and J is TRBJ2-7; D is possibly TRBD1 or TRBD2 (5 bases each). This CDR3 has 14 residues. The germline CDR1 and CDR2 sequences are MNHNS and SASEGT. V dropped 8 bases and J dropped 0 bases, with 14 bases sitting between them. The CDR3: CASRSGTDSYEQYF. CDR3 bases: TGTGCCAGCCGATCTGGGACGGACTCCTACGAGCAGTACTTC.

Many counts were recorded for this clonotype. The rearrangement uses TRBV29-1 and TRBJ1-2; unclear D gene. The germline gives CDR1 SQVTM, CDR2 ANQGSEA. The V end lost 4 bases, the J end lost 4 bases, and 10 bases lay between the germline ends. CDR3 length: 12 amino acids. This CDR3 is CSVGKGTYGYTF. For the CDR3, the DNA is TGCAGCGTTGGAAAAGGCACCTATGGCTACACCTTC.

This clonotype was counted a few times. The chain is built from TRBV5-1 and TRBJ2-5, with 14 nucleotides matching TRBD2. V was pared by 3 bases and J by 5 bases, with 6 bases of the junction left unmatched. Germline loops: CDR1 SGHRS, CDR2 YFSETQ. There are 16 residues in the CDR3. The chain's CDR3 is CASSSSWTSGRETQYF. CDR3 sequence (DNA): TGCGCCAGCAGCTCCTCCTGGACTAGCGGGAGGGAGACCCAGTACTTC.

This clonotype was picked up many times. The chain joins TRBV24-1 to TRBJ2-2; D unclear. CDR1 is KGHDR and CDR2 is SFDVKD in the germline V gene. V was trimmed by 6 bases and J by 1 base, leaving 5 bases between them. The CDR3 is 13 amino acids. CDR3 sequence: CATSFRNTGELFF. The CDR3 DNA reads TGTGCCACCAGTTTCAGGAACACCGGGGAGCTGTTTTTT.

With regard to this clonotype: This clone may be a read error of a much larger clone one base away. The rearrangement joins TRBV12-3 or TRBV12-4 to TRBJ2-1, with TRBD1 as a possible D gene (5 bases). The CDR3 loop spans 15 amino acids. The CDR3 sequence is CANSLGQGSYNEQFF. As DNA, the CDR3 is TGTGCCAACAGTTTAGGGCAGGGCTCCTACAATGAGCAGTTCTTC.

This clonotype was detected a few times. The J gene is TRBJ1-2, the V gene TRBV27; 7 nucleotides line up with TRBD1. The CDR3 length is 15 residues. Trimming cost V 6 bases and J 0 bases; bases outside gene matches: 7. Germline CDR1 reads MNHEY; CDR2 reads SMNVEV (reference sequence). DNA for the CDR3: TGTGCCAGCAGCGTACAGGGGTCCGCTAACTATGGCTACACCTTC. Protein: CASSVQGSANYGYTF.

This clonotype was detected ten times or more. The rearrangement uses TRBV6-1 and TRBJ1-2, with TRBD1 as a possible D gene (6 bases). Germline CDR1 and CDR2: MNHNS and SASEGT. With 4 bases removed from V and 8 bases from J, the gap between germline ends came to 11 bases. The CDR3 is 12 amino acids. The CDR3 loop is CASSVWGAGYTF. CDR3 in DNA: TGTGCCAGCAGTGTTTGGGGGGCCGGCTACACCTTC.

The table lists this clonotype with many counts. The CDR3 DNA reads TGTGCCAGCAGTTCCCGTCTCGGGTGGGTCAGTGAGCAGTTCTTC. It encodes CASSSRLGWVSEQFF. The chain links TRBV27 to TRBJ2-1; D unclear. The germline V gene has CDR1 MNHEY and CDR2 SMNVEV (reference sequence). V was pared by 4 bases and J by 9 bases, with 19 bases between. The CDR3 is 15 residues long.

This clonotype was detected many times. This rearrangement joins TRBV7-2 to TRBJ2-7, with TRBD2 matching over 10 bases. Unmatched junction bases numbered 9, after V lost 5 bases and J lost 2 bases. Germline V gene lookup returns CDR1 SGHTA and CDR2 FQGNSA. This CDR3 is 16 amino acids long. As DNA, the CDR3 is TGTGCCAGCAGCCTCACCGGGACTAGCGCACCCTACGAGCAGTACTTC. Amino acid sequence: CASSLTGTSAPYEQYF. Full variable domain (rest looked up from reference TRBV7-2 and TRBJ2-7): GAGVSQSPSNKVTEKGKDVELRCDPISGHTALYWYRQSLGQGLEFLIYFQGNSAPDKSGLPSDRFSAERTGGSVSTLTIQRTQQEDSAVYLCASSLTGTSAPYEQYFGPGTRLTVT.

CDR3 amino acids: CSVQGTRNTEAFF. CDR3 coding DNA: TGCAGCGTGCAAGGGACAAGGAACACTGAAGCTTTCTTT. The rearrangement uses TRBV29-1 and TRBJ1-1; TRBD1 might be the D (6 bases). CDR1 is SQVTM, CDR2 ANQGSEA, per germline. Between the trimmed V and J ends, which lost 6 bases and 1 base, there was a span of 12 bases. The CDR3 runs to 13 residues.

This clonotype has at least ten counts. The chain couples TRBV3-1 to TRBJ2-7, with D possibly TRBD2 on 5 matching bases. Between the trimmed V and J ends, which lost 5 bases and 7 bases, there was a span of 9 bases. The CDR3 loop spans 11 amino acids. Germline V lookup: CDR1 LGHDT, CDR2 YNNKEL (reference sequence). CDR3 protein: CASSTTGEQYF. The CDR3 DNA reads TGTGCCAGCAGCACAACGGGGGAGCAGTACTTC.

This CDR3 reads CASSHRGWLAGEQYF. In DNA form, the CDR3 reads TGTGCCAGCAGCCACCGAGGGTGGCTAGCCGGCGAGCAGTACTTC. The V call is TRBV14, the J call TRBJ2-7; perhaps TRBD2 as D (5 bases). With 3 bases removed from V and 6 bases from J, the gap between germline ends came to 18 bases. Per the germline V gene, CDR1 is SGHDN and CDR2 is FVKESK. The CDR3 totals 15 residues.